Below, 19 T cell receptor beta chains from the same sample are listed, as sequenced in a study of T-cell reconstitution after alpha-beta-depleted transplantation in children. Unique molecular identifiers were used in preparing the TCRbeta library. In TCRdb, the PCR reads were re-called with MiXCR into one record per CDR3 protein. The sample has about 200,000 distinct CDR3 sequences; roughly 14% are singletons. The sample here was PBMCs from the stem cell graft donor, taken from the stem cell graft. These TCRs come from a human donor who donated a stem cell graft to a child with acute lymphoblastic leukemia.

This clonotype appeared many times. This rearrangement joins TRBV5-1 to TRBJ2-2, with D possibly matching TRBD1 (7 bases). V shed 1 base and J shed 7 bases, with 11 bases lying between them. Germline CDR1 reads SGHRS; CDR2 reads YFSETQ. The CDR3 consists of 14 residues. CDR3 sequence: CASSLTRGDGELFF. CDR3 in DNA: TGCGCCAGCAGCTTGACCAGGGGGGACGGGGAGCTGTTTTTT.

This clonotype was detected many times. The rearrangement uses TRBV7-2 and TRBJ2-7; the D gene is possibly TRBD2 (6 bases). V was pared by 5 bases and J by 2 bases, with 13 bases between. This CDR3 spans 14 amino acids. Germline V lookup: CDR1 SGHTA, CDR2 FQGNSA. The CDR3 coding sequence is TGTGCCAGCAGCGCCGGGACGGGGGCCTACGAGCAGTACTTC. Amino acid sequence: CASSAGTGAYEQYF.

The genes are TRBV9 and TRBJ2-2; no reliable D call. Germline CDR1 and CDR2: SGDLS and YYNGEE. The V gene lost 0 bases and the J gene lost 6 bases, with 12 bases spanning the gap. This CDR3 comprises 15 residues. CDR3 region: CASSVVGAASGELFF. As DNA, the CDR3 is TGTGCCAGCAGCGTAGTTGGAGCAGCGTCCGGGGAGCTGTTTTTT.

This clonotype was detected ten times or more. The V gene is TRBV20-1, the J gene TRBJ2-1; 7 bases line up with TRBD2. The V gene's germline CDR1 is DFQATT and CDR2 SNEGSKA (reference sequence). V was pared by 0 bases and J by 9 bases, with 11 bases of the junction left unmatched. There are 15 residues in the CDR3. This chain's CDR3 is CSARDGSGTDSEQFF. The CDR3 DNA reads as TGCAGTGCTAGAGATGGGAGCGGGACCGACAGTGAGCAGTTCTTC.

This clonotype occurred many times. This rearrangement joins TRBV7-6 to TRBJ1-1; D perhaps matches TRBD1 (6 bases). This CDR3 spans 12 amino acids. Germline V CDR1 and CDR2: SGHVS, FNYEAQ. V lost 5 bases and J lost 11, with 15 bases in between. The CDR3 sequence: CASSMGPDRAFF. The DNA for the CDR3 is TGTGCCAGCAGCATGGGACCTGACAGGGCTTTCTTT.

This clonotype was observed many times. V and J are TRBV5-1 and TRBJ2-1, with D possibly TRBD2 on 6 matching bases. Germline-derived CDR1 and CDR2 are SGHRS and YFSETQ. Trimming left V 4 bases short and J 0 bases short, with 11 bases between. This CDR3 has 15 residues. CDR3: CASSPFSGSYNEQFF. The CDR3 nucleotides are TGCGCCAGCAGCCCCTTTAGCGGCTCCTACAATGAGCAGTTCTTC.

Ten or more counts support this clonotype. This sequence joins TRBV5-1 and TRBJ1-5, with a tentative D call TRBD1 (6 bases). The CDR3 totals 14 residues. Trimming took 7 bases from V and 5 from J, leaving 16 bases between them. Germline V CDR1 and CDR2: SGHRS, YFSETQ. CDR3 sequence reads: CASSRTAGDQPQHF. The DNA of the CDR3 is TGCGCCAGCTCTAGGACAGCCGGGGATCAGCCCCAGCATTTT.

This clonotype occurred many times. CDR3 bases: TGCGCCAGCAGCTTGCAGGGGGACGACGATGAGCAGTTCTTC. This codes for CASSLQGDDDEQFF. This rearrangement joins TRBV5-1 to TRBJ2-1; 7 bases agree with TRBD1. The CDR3 extends over 14 amino acids. J was trimmed by 8 bases and V by 1 base; bases with no gene match: 6. Germline values: CDR1 SGHRS, CDR2 YFSETQ.

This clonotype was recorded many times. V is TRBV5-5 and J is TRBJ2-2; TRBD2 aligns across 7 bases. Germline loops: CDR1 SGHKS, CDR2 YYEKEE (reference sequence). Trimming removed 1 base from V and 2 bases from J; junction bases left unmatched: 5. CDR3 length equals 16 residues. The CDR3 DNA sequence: TGTGCCAGCAGCTTGCAGCTAGCGGTAAACACCGGGGAGCTGTTTTTT. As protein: CASSLQLAVNTGELFF.

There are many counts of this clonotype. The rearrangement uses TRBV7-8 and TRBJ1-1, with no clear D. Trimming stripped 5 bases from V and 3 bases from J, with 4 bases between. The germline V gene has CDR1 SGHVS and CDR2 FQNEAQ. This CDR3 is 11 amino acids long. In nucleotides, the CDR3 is TGTGCCAGCAGCCGAGACACTGAAGCTTTCTTT. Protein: CASSRDTEAFF.

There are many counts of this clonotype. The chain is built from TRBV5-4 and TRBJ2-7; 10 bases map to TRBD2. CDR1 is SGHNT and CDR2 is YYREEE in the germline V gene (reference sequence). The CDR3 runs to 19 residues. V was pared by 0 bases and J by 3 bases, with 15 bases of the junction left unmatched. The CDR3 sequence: CASSLVQREGLSFVYEQYF. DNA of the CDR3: TGTGCCAGCAGCTTGGTCCAGCGGGAGGGCCTGTCCTTCGTCTACGAGCAGTACTTC.

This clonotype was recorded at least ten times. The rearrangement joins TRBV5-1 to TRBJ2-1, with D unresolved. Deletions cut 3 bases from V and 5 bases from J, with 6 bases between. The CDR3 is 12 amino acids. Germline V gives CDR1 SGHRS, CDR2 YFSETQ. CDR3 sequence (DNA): TGCGCCAGCAGCTCGGACCACAATGAGCAGTTCTTC. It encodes CASSSDHNEQFF. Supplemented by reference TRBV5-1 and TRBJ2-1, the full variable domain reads KAGVTQTPRYLIKTRGQQVTLSCSPISGHRSVSWYQQTPGQGLQFLFEYFSETQRNKGNFPGRFSGRQFSNSRSEMNVSTLELGDSALYLCASSSDHNEQFFGPGTRLTVL.

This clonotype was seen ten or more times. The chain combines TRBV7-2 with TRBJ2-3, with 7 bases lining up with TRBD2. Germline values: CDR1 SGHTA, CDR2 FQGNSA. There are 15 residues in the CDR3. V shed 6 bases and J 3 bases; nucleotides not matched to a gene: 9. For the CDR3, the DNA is TGTGCCAGCAGTCAAGGGCGACTAGCAACAGATACGCAGTATTTT. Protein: CASSQGRLATDTQYF.

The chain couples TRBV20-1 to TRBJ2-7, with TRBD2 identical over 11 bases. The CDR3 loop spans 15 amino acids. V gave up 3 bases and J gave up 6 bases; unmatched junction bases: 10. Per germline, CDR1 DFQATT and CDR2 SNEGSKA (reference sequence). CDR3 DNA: TGCAGTGCTAGTCGGGAGACTAGCGGGGCTCTCGAGCAGTACTTC. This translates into CSASRETSGALEQYF.

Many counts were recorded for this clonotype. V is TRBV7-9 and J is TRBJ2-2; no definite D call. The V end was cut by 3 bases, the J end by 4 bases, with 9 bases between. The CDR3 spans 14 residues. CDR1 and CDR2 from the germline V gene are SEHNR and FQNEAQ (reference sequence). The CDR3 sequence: CASSFQSVTGELFF. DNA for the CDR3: TGTGCCAGCAGCTTTCAATCAGTCACCGGGGAGCTGTTTTTT.

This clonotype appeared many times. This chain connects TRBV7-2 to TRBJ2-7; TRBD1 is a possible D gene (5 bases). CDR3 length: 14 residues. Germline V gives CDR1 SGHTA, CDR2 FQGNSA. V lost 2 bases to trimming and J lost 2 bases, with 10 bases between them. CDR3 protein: CASSLFQGAYEQYF. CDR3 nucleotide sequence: TGTGCCAGCAGCTTATTCCAGGGTGCCTACGAGCAGTACTTC.

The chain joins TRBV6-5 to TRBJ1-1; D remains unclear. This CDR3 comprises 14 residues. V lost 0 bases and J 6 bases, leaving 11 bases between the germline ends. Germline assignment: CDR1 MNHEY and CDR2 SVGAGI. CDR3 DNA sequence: TGTGCCAGCAGTTACTCAACTCGGGTGGCTGAAGCTTTCTTT. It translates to CASSYSTRVAEAFF.

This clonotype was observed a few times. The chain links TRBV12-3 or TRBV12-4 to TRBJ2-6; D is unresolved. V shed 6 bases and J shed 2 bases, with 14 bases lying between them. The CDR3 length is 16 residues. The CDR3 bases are TGTGCCAGCAGCTTACCTCTTGGGGCTGGGGCCAACGTCCTGACTTTC. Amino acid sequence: CASSLPLGAGANVLTF.

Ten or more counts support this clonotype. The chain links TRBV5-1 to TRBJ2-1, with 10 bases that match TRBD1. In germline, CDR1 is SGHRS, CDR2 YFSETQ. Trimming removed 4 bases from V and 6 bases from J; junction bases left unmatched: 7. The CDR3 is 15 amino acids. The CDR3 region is CASSHGQGGGNEQFF. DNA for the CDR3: TGCGCCAGCAGCCACGGACAGGGGGGCGGCAATGAGCAGTTCTTC.